This paragraph reports one T cell receptor (beta chain). Its target is not known. The data stem from a study of cytomegalovirus exposure and HLA in healthy donors. Background on the study: There were 350 to 400 genotyped donors. Of these, 81% fell in the genetic ancestry cluster associated with self-reported Caucasian donors. Notes on the study in general: In vitro testing confirmed a few CMV-associated chains as specific for CMV antigens. As a later analysis revealed, the rate of TCR association differed by HLA locus, with DRB1 most and HLA-C fewest.

Primers for the PCR totalled 60 Vbeta and 13 Jbeta. As originally analysed: Counted up in a later analysis, unique TCR beta chains came to approximately 77 million, with roughly 11 million shared. The protocol was immunoSEQ multiplex PCR, while the TCRdb copy is restricted to in-frame clones and leaves out a portion. That table gives V, J and clone size, and the DNA gave D and trimming. Of about 180,000 clones listed, about 78% are singletons. Trimming left V 0 bases short and J 4 bases short, with 12 bases between. Germline-derived CDR1 and CDR2 are SGHNT and YENEEA. CDR3 length equals 15 residues. The TCR was taken from a man between 35 and 55 years old in good health and CMV-seronegative. The chain has TRBV11-3 and TRBJ1-1; D is uncertain. Sequences were obtained from PBMCs. The CDR3 reads CASSLESGMGTEAFF. CDR3 nucleotides: TGTGCCAGCAGCTTAGAATCCGGGATGGGCACTGAAGCTTTCTTT.